Presented here are 17 T cell receptor beta chains from one specimen sequenced in a study of beta chain features in type 1 diabetes. Study findings and constraints: Within each of all four CD4+ subsets, Type 1 diabetes patients had TCRB CDR3s that were moderately but significantly shorter.

The investigators reverse transcribed all of the isolated RNA, so they sequenced expressed TCRB transcripts. Sequencing used immunoSEQ multiplex PCR; TCRdb keeps in-frame clones, though not all of them. This sample has about 660,000 clones, with over 13% found just once. For these TCRs, the target antigens are not known. The sequenced material came from naive CD4+ T cells from blood. The source of these receptors is a man between 18 and 29 years old with type 1 diabetes.

J is TRBJ1-1 and V is TRBV7-6; the match to TRBD1 covers 10 bases. Germline V lookup: CDR1 SGHVS, CDR2 FNYEAQ. V shed 5 bases and J 2 bases; nucleotides not matched to a gene: 5. This CDR3 is built from 15 residues. The CDR3 reads CASSGRDRGNTEAFF. DNA of the CDR3: TGTGCCAGCAGCGGACGGGACAGGGGTAACACTGAAGCTTTCTTT.

The sample holds a few counts of this clone. This chain links TRBV30 with TRBJ1-1; D is ambiguous. Germline V gene sequence: CDR1 GTSNPN, CDR2 SVGIG (reference sequence). Between the trimmed V and J ends, which lost 1 base and 11 bases, there was a span of 11 bases. The CDR3 has 11 amino acids. The CDR3 loop is CAWSDRNTAFF. The CDR3 nucleotides read TGTGCCTGGAGTGACCGAAATACGGCTTTCTTT.

The chain links TRBV15 to TRBJ2-7; possibly TRBD1 for D (5 bases). The CDR3 is 16 amino acids. Germline V CDR1 and CDR2: LNHNV, YYDKDF (reference sequence). The V end lost 0 bases, the J end lost 4 bases, and 16 bases lay between the germline ends. This CDR3 is CATSRDVQGELYEQYF. The CDR3 DNA reads TGTGCCACCAGCAGAGATGTGCAGGGTGAGCTATACGAGCAGTACTTC.

In this sample, this clone turned up a few times. This rearrangement joins TRBV9 to TRBJ2-7, with D tentatively TRBD2 (6 bases). Germline V gene data show CDR1 as SGDLS and CDR2 as YYNGEE. The V gene lost 3 bases and the J gene lost 4 bases, with 14 bases spanning the gap. The CDR3 sequence is 14 residues long. The CDR3 DNA is TGTGCCAGCAGCGCGAGGAGGGATAAATACGAGCAGTACTTC. It translates to CASSARRDKYEQYF.

The sample holds a few counts of this clone. Here the CDR3 reads CASSPGQSSNQPQHF. The CDR3 nucleotides are TGTGCCAGCTCACCGGGACAGAGTAGCAATCAGCCCCAGCATTTT. The chain is built from TRBV18 and TRBJ1-5; TRBD1 matches at 7 bases. The ends lost 3 bases at V and 0 bases at J; junction bases unmatched: 2. This CDR3 has 15 amino acids. Germline CDR1 KGHSH, CDR2 LQKENI.

The rearrangement joins TRBV29-1 to TRBJ2-5; D call uncertain. Germline loops: CDR1 SQVTM, CDR2 ANQGSEA. CDR3 size: 12 residues. Between the trimmed V and J ends, which lost 1 base and 5 bases, there was a span of 8 bases. The CDR3 DNA reads as TGCAGCGTTGAAGTCAATTCGGAGACCCAGTACTTC. It translates to CSVEVNSETQYF.

This clone has more than one count but fewer than ten. Other DNA sequences in the same sample also yield this CDR3. The chain recombines TRBV5-1 with TRBJ2-3; 10 bases line up with TRBD2. Trimming cost V 0 bases and J 6 bases; bases outside gene matches: 4. CDR3 length equals 15 residues. Germline CDR1 SGHRS, CDR2 YFSETQ. The CDR3 here is CASSLGTSGGDTQYF. The CDR3 bases are TGCGCCAGCAGCTTGGGGACTAGCGGAGGTGATACGCAGTATTTT.

This clone came up a few times. J is TRBJ1-4 and V is TRBV16, with unresolved D. The V gene's germline CDR1 is KGHSY and CDR2 FQNENV. Trimming stripped 2 bases from V and 4 bases from J, with 14 bases between. CDR3 size: 16 residues. CDR3 coding DNA: TGTGCCAGCAGCCAAAGGAAAAACCCACTTAATGAAAAACTGTTTTTT. This encodes CASSQRKNPLNEKLFF.

This clone has a handful of counts. The CDR3 spells CAWTGYGTEAFF. As DNA, the CDR3 is TGTGCCTGGACAGGGTATGGCACTGAAGCTTTCTTT. This chain uses TRBV30 with TRBJ1-1; D may be TRBD1 (5 bases). Germline lookup yields CDR1 GTSNPN and CDR2 SVGIG (reference sequence). This CDR3 comprises 12 residues. V lost 4 bases and J 4 bases, leaving 10 bases between the germline ends.

The chain carries TRBV7-9 and TRBJ2-1; maybe TRBD2 (6 bases). Germline CDR1 is SEHNR and CDR2 is FQNEAQ (reference sequence). CDR3 size: 13 residues. Trimming took 5 bases from V and 3 from J, leaving 8 bases between them. CDR3 sequence: CASSPAGYNEQFF. The CDR3 coding sequence is TGTGCCAGCAGCCCAGCGGGCTACAATGAGCAGTTCTTC.

The table lists this clone with a few counts. The genes are TRBV5-6 and TRBJ1-4; D is possibly TRBD1 (6 bases). The V gene lost 0 bases and the J gene lost 7 bases, with 7 bases spanning the gap. This CDR3 is built from 13 residues. Germline-derived CDR1 and CDR2 are SGHDT and YYEEEE. The CDR3 DNA is TGTGCCAGCAGCTTGGGGACAGTTGAAAAACTGTTTTTT. Amino acid sequence: CASSLGTVEKLFF.

The CDR3 protein is CASSLSISGGTQETQYF. The CDR3 DNA follows: TGTGCCAGCAGCTTGTCCATTAGCGGGGGGACCCAAGAGACCCAGTACTTC. This rearrangement joins TRBV5-6 to TRBJ2-5, with 10 bases identical to TRBD2. Germline lookup yields CDR1 SGHDT and CDR2 YYEEEE. The CDR3 loop spans 17 amino acids. V was pared by 1 base and J by 1 base, with 7 bases of the junction left unmatched.

This clone was detected only a few times. The chain joins TRBV10-3 to TRBJ2-3, with 10 bases aligning to TRBD2. With 7 bases clipped from V and 4 bases from J, the junction kept 11 bases outside the gene matches. CDR3 size: 16 residues. Germline CDR1 is ENHRY and CDR2 is SYGVKD. The CDR3 spells CAITKSGGAGADTQYF. DNA of the CDR3: TGTGCCATCACAAAAAGCGGGGGGGCCGGCGCAGATACGCAGTATTTT.

V gene TRBV2 combines with J gene TRBJ1-6; D not resolved. V was clipped by 2 bases and J by 7 bases, with 6 bases between them. CDR1 SNHLY and CDR2 FYNNEI come from the germline V gene. CDR3 length: 13 residues. The CDR3 region has the DNA TGTGCCAGCAGTGAATCTGGGAATTCACCCCTCCACTTT. Protein product: CASSESGNSPLHF.

The chain employs TRBV25-1 and TRBJ1-1; weak D call: TRBD1 (6 bases). CDR1 MGHDK and CDR2 SYGVNS come from the germline V gene. Trimming pared 4 bases from V and 4 bases from J, leaving 13 bases between. The CDR3 spans 14 residues. The chain's CDR3 is CASSVYRGVTEAFF. In DNA form, the CDR3 reads TGTGCCAGCAGTGTCTATAGGGGGGTCACTGAAGCTTTCTTT.

The chain couples TRBV28 to TRBJ1-2; D uncertain. The germline gives CDR1 MDHEN, CDR2 SYDVKM. The CDR3 is 11 residues long. The V and J ends lost 7 bases and 7 bases respectively, with 10 bases between them. The CDR3 DNA sequence: TGTGCCAGCATCAAAACCGGTGGCTACACCTTC. This encodes CASIKTGGYTF.

The chain couples TRBV2 to TRBJ1-3; no clear D. The germline V and J ends were trimmed by 6 bases and 9 bases, with 9 bases remaining between them. Germline V gene data show CDR1 as SNHLY and CDR2 as FYNNEI. There are 11 residues in the CDR3. The CDR3 DNA reads TGTGCCAGCAGCTTGGATTTCACCATATATTTT. The encoded protein is CASSLDFTIYF.